The next 30 T cell receptor beta chains were all read from a single sample in a study of vaccination and CD4 T cells after COVID-19. The time point here: late sampling 161 to 241 days after vaccination in three convalescent patients. Indicated treatment: roughly 11-day PBMC culture with coronavirus spike peptide pools or control peptides (ViraFEST assay). Their cognate antigens are unknown. Sequencing of the DNA from cultured CD4+ T cells was carried out with the Oncomine TCR Beta short-read assay. In TCRdb, the PCR reads were re-called with MiXCR into one record per CDR3 protein. The sample lists about 25,000 distinct CDR3 sequences, around 40% occurring once. Source: CD4+ T cells from blood, cultured in vitro, taken about 7 months after SARS-CoV-2 vaccination. These TCRs come from a human donor who had recovered from COVID-19.

This chain links TRBV28 with TRBJ2-7, with D maybe TRBD2 (5 bases). V was cut by 4 bases and J by 0 bases, with 16 bases left in between. This CDR3 is 16 amino acids long. Looked up from germline, CDR1 is MDHEN and CDR2 is SYDVKM. The CDR3 region has the DNA TGTGCCAGCAGTTCCTCGACTAATTGGGACTCCTACGAGCAGTACTTC. Its translation: CASSSSTNWDSYEQYF.

The chain combines TRBV19 with TRBJ2-1; D call uncertain. The CDR3 is 13 residues long. Trimming left V 1 base short and J 7 bases short, with 8 bases between. Germline lookup yields CDR1 LNHDA and CDR2 SQIVND (reference sequence). The CDR3 spells CASSIGFPNEQFF. The CDR3 bases are TGTGCCAGTAGTATAGGTTTCCCAAATGAGCAGTTCTTC.

This clonotype was found a few times. This chain links TRBV6-2 or TRBV6-3 with TRBJ1-2; tentative D call: TRBD1 (6 bases). Per germline, CDR1 MNHEY and CDR2 SVGEGT. V was pared by 6 bases and J by 5 bases, with 10 bases between. CDR3 length: 12 residues. CDR3 sequence reads: CASSLQGYGYTF. Here the CDR3 DNA reads TGTGCCAGCAGCCTACAGGGTTATGGCTACACCTTC.

This clonotype was counted a few times. V and J are TRBV5-1 and TRBJ2-1, with 12 bases lining up with TRBD2. V trimming: 6 bases; J trimming: 9 bases; junction bases outside the gene matches: 7. CDR3 length: 14 amino acids. Germline V gene sequence: CDR1 SGHRS, CDR2 YFSETQ. The CDR3, as DNA: TGCGCCAGCATTTCGACTAGCGGGAGCGGTGAGCAGTTCTTC. The encoded protein is CASISTSGSGEQFF.

The chain uses TRBV7-9 and TRBJ1-5; a weak D match, TRBD1 (5 bases). The length of the CDR3 is 16 residues. V dropped 2 bases and J dropped 7 bases, with 18 bases sitting between them. Germline CDR1 and CDR2: SEHNR and FQNEAQ (reference sequence). CDR3 sequence: CASSLWGRGTGQPQHF. Written as DNA, the CDR3 is TGTGCCAGCAGCTTATGGGGTCGGGGAACAGGCCAGCCCCAGCATTTT.

In DNA form, the CDR3 reads TGTGCCAGCAGTTACCGGCCTAGCTCCTATAATTCACCCCTCCACTTT. Its protein is CASSYRPSSYNSPLHF. The V gene is TRBV6-5, the J gene TRBJ1-6, with D uncertain. The CDR3 spans 16 residues. Between the trimmed V and J ends, which lost 2 bases and 0 bases, there was a span of 8 bases. From germline, CDR1 is MNHEY and CDR2 SVGAGI.

The CDR3 DNA is TGCAGTGCTAGAGCGACGCACGGGAGGGCCCTAAAAGATACGCAGTATTTT. Translating it yields CSARATHGRALKDTQYF. The chain couples TRBV20-1 to TRBJ2-3, with TRBD2 matching 8 bases. The CDR3 runs to 17 residues. CDR1 and CDR2 (germline): DFQATT, SNEGSKA (reference sequence). V trimming: 1 base; J trimming: 5 bases; junction bases outside the gene matches: 14.

CDR3 DNA sequence: TGTGCCAGTAGGCGAGCGGGAGTGGGGGAGCTGTTTTTT. This sequence encodes CASRRAGVGELFF. The chain joins TRBV19 to TRBJ2-2; 8 positions match TRBD2. CDR1 LNHDA and CDR2 SQIVND come from the germline V gene (reference sequence). With V trimmed by 6 bases and J by 8 bases, 5 bases remained unmatched. CDR3 length: 13 residues.

The gene calls are TRBV6-1 and TRBJ2-7; 8 positions match TRBD1. Germline CDR1 and CDR2: MNHNS and SASEGT. Losses at the gene ends were 6 bases for V and 4 bases for J; bases not matched to a gene: 8. This CDR3 has 14 residues. CDR3 DNA sequence: TGTGCCAGCAGCCGCGGGACAGGCCCATACGAGCAGTACTTC. Translated, it gives CASSRGTGPYEQYF.

This clonotype qualifies as medium-sized. This rearrangement joins TRBV20-1 to TRBJ2-7, with 13 bases that match TRBD2. Per germline, CDR1 DFQATT and CDR2 SNEGSKA (reference sequence). This CDR3 is 14 amino acids long. V was clipped by 6 bases and J by 2 bases; unmatched bases: 4. The chain's CDR3 is CSAQGLAGTYEQYF. CDR3 nucleotide sequence: TGCAGTGCCCAGGGACTAGCGGGAACCTACGAGCAGTACTTC.

V is TRBV7-2 and J is TRBJ2-7, with 7 bases that match TRBD1. The CDR3 runs to 14 residues. The junction had 6 bases not matched to a gene; V was cut back by 3 bases and J by 4 bases. Germline assignment: CDR1 SGHTA and CDR2 FQGNSA. CDR3 DNA sequence: TGTGCCAGCAGCTTCGGGACAGCTCAATACGAGCAGTACTTC. As protein: CASSFGTAQYEQYF.

This clonotype was observed a few times. The chain has TRBV7-3 and TRBJ2-1, with TRBD2 matching 7 bases. The V and J ends lost 3 bases and 6 bases, in that order; junction bases with no gene match: 8. Per germline, CDR1 SGHTA and CDR2 FQGTGA. CDR3 length: 15 residues. Written as DNA, the CDR3 is TGTGCCAGCAGCTTCAGGCTGGGGACTATCAATGAGCAGTTCTTC. Its protein product is CASSFRLGTINEQFF. Supplemented by reference TRBV7-3 and TRBJ2-1, the full variable domain reads GAGVSQTPSNKVTEKGKYVELRCDPISGHTALYWYRQSLGQGPEFLIYFQGTGAADDSGLPNDRFFAVRPEGSVSTLKIQRTERGDSAVYLCASSFRLGTINEQFFGPGTRLTVL.

In its sample, this clonotype was seen a few times. V is TRBV6-1 and J is TRBJ2-7, with TRBD2 matching 7 bases. Per the germline V gene, CDR1 is MNHNS and CDR2 is SASEGT. The CDR3 covers 15 residues. Trimming cost V 8 bases and J 0 bases; bases outside gene matches: 10. CDR3 protein: CASRRGVPTSYEQYF. For the CDR3, the DNA is TGTGCCAGCCGACGGGGGGTACCGACCTCCTACGAGCAGTACTTC.

This chain connects TRBV20-1 to TRBJ2-3; 10 nucleotides match TRBD2. Germline CDR1 DFQATT, CDR2 SNEGSKA (reference sequence). Trimming took 5 bases from V and 0 from J; bases not matched to a gene: 8. The CDR3 runs 16 residues. In DNA form, the CDR3 reads TGCAGTGCTTCTTCCGGGACTAGCGCCAGCACAGATACGCAGTATTTT. This codes for CSASSGTSASTDTQYF.

The gene calls are TRBV7-2 and TRBJ1-6; tentatively, D is TRBD1 (6 bases). This CDR3 has 14 residues. Germline V lookup: CDR1 SGHTA, CDR2 FQGNSA. The V end lost 2 bases, the J end lost 9 bases, and 11 bases lay between the germline ends. The CDR3 coding sequence is TGTGCCAGCAGCTTAAGCCGGGGGGCTTCACCCCTCCACTTT. Translated, it gives CASSLSRGASPLHF.

The chain carries TRBV7-2 and TRBJ2-7; 8 nucleotides line up with TRBD2. The CDR3 consists of 16 residues. Germline CDR1 and CDR2: SGHTA and FQGNSA. V lost 0 bases and J lost 0; bases outside the gene matches: 4. The CDR3 loop is CASSLASSGYSYEQYF. CDR3 nucleotide sequence: TGTGCCAGCAGCTTAGCGTCTAGCGGGTACTCCTACGAGCAGTACTTC. The full variable domain, completed using reference TRBV7-2 and TRBJ2-7, is GAGVSQSPSNKVTEKGKDVELRCDPISGHTALYWYRQSLGQGLEFLIYFQGNSAPDKSGLPSDRFSAERTGGSVSTLTIQRTQQEDSAVYLCASSLASSGYSYEQYFGPGTRLTVT.

A single count supports this clonotype. V is TRBV7-8 and J is TRBJ1-2; D perhaps matches TRBD1 (5 bases). The germline V gene has CDR1 SGHVS and CDR2 FQNEAQ. Between the trimmed V and J ends, which lost 4 bases and 3 bases, there was a span of 27 bases. The CDR3 spans 19 residues. The CDR3 region has the DNA TGTGCCAGCAGCTCCGGGAGGGGTATTCTTCAGATGAGAGACTATGGCTACACCTTC. It encodes CASSSGRGILQMRDYGYTF.

This clonotype was picked up a small number of times. CDR3 protein: CASSAPRQGAFEAFF. CDR3 coding DNA: TGTGCCAGCAGTGCCCCTAGGCAGGGGGCCTTTGAAGCTTTCTTT. The rearrangement links TRBV28 to TRBJ1-1; 8 bases fit TRBD1. Trimming cost V 5 bases and J 7 bases; bases outside gene matches: 12. Germline lookup yields CDR1 MDHEN and CDR2 SYDVKM. The CDR3 contains 15 residues.

V usage is TRBV4-2 and J usage is TRBJ2-3; 14 bases are shared with TRBD2. This CDR3 has 18 amino acids. Germline V CDR1 and CDR2: LGHNA, YNFKEQ. V gave up 1 base and J gave up 0 bases; unmatched junction bases: 3. CDR3 sequence reads: CASSQGLAGGPSTDTQYF. CDR3 DNA: TGTGCCAGCAGCCAAGGACTAGCGGGAGGGCCTAGCACAGATACGCAGTATTTT.

The chain is built from TRBV7-9 and TRBJ2-6; D gene ambiguous. CDR3 size: 15 residues. CDR1 SEHNR and CDR2 FQNEAQ come from the germline V gene (reference sequence). V was trimmed by 6 bases and J by 0 bases, leaving 9 bases between them. CDR3 amino acids: CASRAVNSGANVLTF. The CDR3 nucleotides are TGTGCCAGCAGGGCGGTAAACTCTGGGGCCAACGTCCTGACTTTC.

The sample holds a few counts of this clonotype. V usage is TRBV20-1 and J usage is TRBJ2-1; 9 bases are a match to TRBD1. The CDR3 is 16 amino acids. The germline CDR1 and CDR2 sequences are DFQATT and SNEGSKA (reference sequence). V lost 0 bases to trimming and J lost 4 bases; unmatched junction nucleotides: 7. CDR3 coding DNA: TGCAGTGCTAGAGACACCCGACAGGGGGGTTACAATGAGCAGTTCTTC. This gives the protein CSARDTRQGGYNEQFF.

V usage is TRBV6-5 and J usage is TRBJ1-5, with TRBD1 matching over 7 bases. V lost 0 bases and J lost 3; bases outside the gene matches: 2. Looked up from germline, CDR1 is MNHEY and CDR2 is SVGAGI. There are 15 residues in the CDR3. CDR3 nucleotide sequence: TGTGCCAGCAGTTACTCAGACAGGGACAATCAGCCCCAGCATTTT. Protein sequence: CASSYSDRDNQPQHF.

This clonotype was observed a few times. The gene calls are TRBV7-8 and TRBJ1-1; D ambiguous. The CDR3 length is 12 residues. Germline V gene sequence: CDR1 SGHVS, CDR2 FQNEAQ. Trimming stripped 1 base from V and 11 bases from J, with 11 bases between. CDR3 bases: TGTGCCAGCAGCTTAGACGGATCCAAGGCTTTCTTT. Translating gives CASSLDGSKAFF.

The V call is TRBV7-2, the J call TRBJ2-5, with 7 positions matching TRBD2. The CDR3 is 13 residues long. V trimming: 0 bases; J trimming: 6 bases; junction bases outside the gene matches: 1. In germline, CDR1 is SGHTA, CDR2 FQGNSA. CDR3 DNA: TGTGCCAGCAGCTTAGCGGGAGGGCAGACCCAGTACTTC. This codes for CASSLAGGQTQYF. The full variable domain, its missing parts supplied by reference TRBV7-2 and TRBJ2-5, is GAGVSQSPSNKVTEKGKDVELRCDPISGHTALYWYRQSLGQGLEFLIYFQGNSAPDKSGLPSDRFSAERTGGSVSTLTIQRTQQEDSAVYLCASSLAGGQTQYFGPGTRLLVL.

This sequence joins TRBV5-4 and TRBJ1-2; possible D gene TRBD1, 6 bases. This CDR3 is 15 amino acids long. V lost 4 bases, J lost 2 bases, and 15 bases lay in between. Germline lookup yields CDR1 SGHNT and CDR2 YYREEE (reference sequence). The CDR3 is CASSPPTGNNYGYTF. The DNA for the CDR3 is TGTGCCAGCAGCCCCCCCACAGGGAACAACTATGGCTACACCTTC.

The chain is built from TRBV7-9 and TRBJ2-3, with D unclear. The germline gives CDR1 SEHNR, CDR2 FQNEAQ (reference sequence). V lost 6 bases, J lost 2 bases, and 6 bases lay in between. The CDR3 runs 12 residues. CDR3 region: CASSRITDTQYF. CDR3 in DNA: TGTGCCAGCAGTCGGATCACAGATACGCAGTATTTT.

This clonotype is termed medium-sized. This chain links TRBV7-2 with TRBJ2-5; D could derive from TRBD1 or TRBD2 (6 bases each). V was shortened by 6 bases and J by 5 bases, with 10 bases between the two germline ends. This CDR3 is built from 12 residues. Germline V CDR1 and CDR2: SGHTA, FQGNSA. In DNA, the CDR3 is TGTGCCAGCAGTCGGAGGGGGGAGACCCAGTACTTC. Protein: CASSRRGETQYF.

This clonotype was counted a few times. The gene calls are TRBV10-1 and TRBJ2-7; D may be TRBD2 (6 bases). This CDR3 contains 12 residues. V lost 8 bases to trimming and J lost 3 bases, with 11 bases between them. The germline V gene encodes CDR1 WNHNN and CDR2 SYGVQD (reference sequence). CDR3 residues: CASGRTVYEQYF. The DNA for the CDR3 is TGCGCCAGCGGGAGGACCGTCTACGAGCAGTACTTC.

Relative to its sample, this clonotype is medium-sized (0.01 to 0.1%). The chain links TRBV6-1 to TRBJ2-7, with D possibly being TRBD1 or TRBD2 (6 bases each). V was clipped by 5 bases and J by 2 bases, with 13 bases between them. The CDR3 covers 14 residues. CDR1 is MNHNS and CDR2 is SASEGT in the germline V gene. CDR3 sequence: CASSRGLGAYEQYF. CDR3 nucleotides: TGTGCCAGCAGTCGGGGGCTCGGGGCCTACGAGCAGTACTTC.

The chain joins TRBV6-1 to TRBJ2-5; D uncertain. In germline, CDR1 is MNHNS, CDR2 SASEGT. Trimming left V 0 bases short and J 4 bases short, with 3 bases between. This CDR3 is built from 12 residues. CDR3 loop: CASSEAGETQYF. The CDR3 DNA sequence: TGTGCCAGCAGTGAAGCGGGAGAGACCCAGTACTTC.